The 20 T cell receptor beta chains listed next were all sequenced from one sample in a study of CD8 T cells in ankylosing spondylitis. TCRdb fed the 5' RACE reads into MiXCR, producing one record per CDR3 protein. The repertoire has 150,000 to 200,000 distinct CDR3 sequences, 15% to 20% of them found once; the top ten carry about 8%. Source material: blood, either unsorted or a sorted T cell fraction (not recorded which). The receptors shown here come from a male donor with ankylosing spondylitis or in good health (not recorded which).

This sequence joins TRBV11-2 and TRBJ2-7; D gene ambiguous. Germline lookup yields CDR1 SGHAT and CDR2 FQNNGV. CDR3 length: 12 amino acids. Between the trimmed V and J ends, which lost 5 bases and 9 bases, there was a span of 14 bases. This CDR3 reads CASSPSVGLQYF. The CDR3, as DNA: TGTGCCAGCAGCCCCTCGGTAGGGTTGCAGTACTTC.

This chain connects TRBV18 to TRBJ1-1, with TRBD1 matching 8 bases. With V trimmed by 3 bases and J by 3 bases, 3 bases remained unmatched. The CDR3 covers 14 residues. Germline V CDR1 and CDR2: KGHSH, LQKENI. CDR3 protein: CASSPLTGDTEAFF. The CDR3 DNA sequence: TGTGCCAGCTCACCTCTGACAGGGGACACTGAAGCTTTCTTT.

This clonotype was recorded at least ten times. CDR3 loop: CASSLIPAGNEKLFF. The CDR3 DNA is TGCGCCAGCAGCTTGATACCAGCGGGAAATGAAAAACTGTTTTTT. This chain uses TRBV5-1 with TRBJ1-4; D gene ambiguous. The CDR3 is 15 amino acids. From germline, CDR1 is SGHRS and CDR2 YFSETQ. The V end was cut by 1 base, the J end by 5 bases, with 12 bases between.

The chain uses TRBV5-6 and TRBJ2-7; no clear D gene. V shed 3 bases and J shed 7 bases, with 8 bases lying between them. Germline V gene sequence: CDR1 SGHDT, CDR2 YYEEEE. This CDR3 has 11 amino acids. CDR3 amino acids: CASSSALEQYF. CDR3 in DNA: TGTGCCAGCAGCTCAGCTCTGGAGCAGTACTTC. The variable domain in full, completed from reference TRBV5-6 and TRBJ2-7, reads DAGVTQSPTHLIKTRGQQVTLRCSPKSGHDTVSWYQQALGQGPQFIFQYYEEEERQRGNFPDRFSGHQFPNYSSELNVNALLLGDSALYLCASSSALEQYFGPGTRLTVT.

This clonotype was found a few times. V gene TRBV20-1 combines with J gene TRBJ2-7; D gene ambiguous. V lost 6 bases, J lost 3 bases, and 15 bases lay in between. Germline-derived CDR1 and CDR2 are DFQATT and SNEGSKA (reference sequence). There are 13 residues in the CDR3. The chain's CDR3 is CSARLEDRYEQYF. CDR3 sequence (DNA): TGCAGTGCCAGACTCGAAGACCGCTACGAGCAGTACTTC.

The chain links TRBV6-5 to TRBJ2-2, with TRBD1 matching 9 bases. In germline, CDR1 is MNHEY, CDR2 SVGAGI. The CDR3 covers 14 residues. Trimming at V came to 4 bases and at J to 6 bases, leaving 3 bases not matched to a gene. CDR3 DNA: TGTGCCAGCAGTTCCCGGGACAGGGCCGGGGAGCTGTTTTTT. Protein sequence: CASSSRDRAGELFF.

This clonotype was detected ten times or more. The V and J genes are TRBV28 and TRBJ1-5; a possible D gene is TRBD1 (6 bases). The germline V and J ends were trimmed by 6 bases and 7 bases, with 13 bases remaining between them. The CDR3 is 13 residues long. CDR1 and CDR2 from the germline V gene are MDHEN and SYDVKM. The CDR3 nucleotides read TGTGCCAGCAGGCCGGGACACATGCAGCCCCAGCATTTT. It codes for CASRPGHMQPQHF. The full variable domain, its missing parts supplied by reference TRBV28 and TRBJ1-5, is DVKVTQSSRYLVKRTGEKVFLECVQDMDHENMFWYRQDPGLGLRLIYFSYDVKMKEKGDIPEGYSVSREKKERFSLILESASTNQTSMYLCASRPGHMQPQHFGDGTRLSIL.

This clonotype was seen only a few times. V gene TRBV28 combines with J gene TRBJ2-7; 9 positions match TRBD1. J gave up 5 bases and V 3 bases, and 8 bases lay outside the gene matches. The CDR3 has 15 amino acids. CDR1 MDHEN and CDR2 SYDVKM come from the germline V gene. The CDR3 sequence: CASSLLGTGIHEQYF. CDR3 coding DNA: TGTGCCAGCAGTTTGCTTGGGACAGGGATCCACGAGCAGTACTTC.

The chain employs TRBV28 and TRBJ2-3; D is unclear. V lost 6 bases and J 5 bases, leaving 18 bases between the germline ends. The CDR3 loop spans 15 amino acids. The germline V gene has CDR1 MDHEN and CDR2 SYDVKM. Here the CDR3 reads CASSHLEAHKDTQYF. In nucleotides, the CDR3 is TGTGCCAGCAGCCATTTAGAAGCTCACAAAGATACGCAGTATTTT.

V usage is TRBV20-1 and J usage is TRBJ2-5, with 8 bases fitting TRBD1. The CDR3 extends over 13 amino acids. Germline V lookup: CDR1 DFQATT, CDR2 SNEGSKA (reference sequence). Trimming cost V 6 bases and J 4 bases; bases outside gene matches: 7. The CDR3 protein is CSATDRDPETQYF. The CDR3 DNA is TGCAGTGCCACGGACAGGGACCCAGAGACCCAGTACTTC.

The V and J genes are TRBV2 and TRBJ1-1; 7 bases align to TRBD1. Trimming at V came to 7 bases and at J to 0 bases, leaving 11 bases not matched to a gene. CDR1 is SNHLY and CDR2 is FYNNEI in the germline V gene. CDR3 size: 16 residues. The chain's CDR3 is CASNGETGSLNTEAFF. DNA of the CDR3: TGTGCCAGCAATGGGGAGACAGGGAGCCTGAACACTGAAGCTTTCTTT.

This clonotype was counted at least ten times. The genes are TRBV10-3 and TRBJ2-5; no definite D call. CDR3 length equals 14 residues. Germline CDR1 reads ENHRY; CDR2 reads SYGVKD. Trimming removed 4 bases at V and 2 bases at J, with 11 bases between. Here the CDR3 reads CAISVGSQQETQYF. CDR3 bases: TGTGCCATCAGTGTGGGCAGTCAACAAGAGACCCAGTACTTC.

There are many counts of this clonotype. This chain uses TRBV4-1 with TRBJ2-2; 12 bases agree with TRBD2. Per the germline V gene, CDR1 is MGHRA and CDR2 is YSYEKL. V gave up 4 bases and J gave up 5 bases; unmatched junction bases: 8. CDR3 size: 17 residues. CDR3 in amino acids: CASSRRLAGDGTGELFF. The CDR3, as DNA: TGCGCCAGCAGCCGAAGACTAGCGGGAGATGGAACCGGGGAGCTGTTTTTT.

This chain joins TRBV11-2 and TRBJ2-1; D not resolved. In germline, CDR1 is SGHAT, CDR2 FQNNGV. The CDR3 spans 12 residues. V was pared by 2 bases and J by 7 bases, with 6 bases between. The CDR3 reads CASSLIWNEQFF. CDR3 DNA: TGTGCCAGCAGCTTAATTTGGAATGAGCAGTTCTTC.

This clonotype was found once. The chain links TRBV30 to TRBJ2-7, with 8 bases aligning to TRBD1. The CDR3 length is 12 residues. The junction had 2 bases not matched to a gene; V was cut back by 5 bases and J by 2 bases. Germline assignment: CDR1 GTSNPN and CDR2 SVGIG (reference sequence). CDR3 DNA: TGTGCCTGGGGACAGGGTACCTACGAGCAGTACTTC. Encoded protein: CAWGQGTYEQYF.

This chain joins TRBV20-1 and TRBJ2-7; 9 positions match TRBD2. CDR1 is DFQATT and CDR2 is SNEGSKA in the germline V gene (reference sequence). V was pared by 6 bases and J by 0 bases, with 9 bases of the junction left unmatched. CDR3 length: 15 amino acids. The DNA of the CDR3 is TGCAGTGCCCAGGCTAGCGGGGATAACTCCTACGAGCAGTACTTC. This codes for CSAQASGDNSYEQYF.

The chain links TRBV20-1 to TRBJ1-5; tentative D call: TRBD1 (6 bases). The CDR3 consists of 14 residues. Trimming left V 0 bases short and J 6 bases short, with 12 bases between. Germline V gene data show CDR1 as DFQATT and CDR2 as SNEGSKA (reference sequence). The CDR3 is CSAREGGGGQPQHF. DNA for the CDR3: TGCAGTGCTAGAGAGGGGGGCGGAGGTCAGCCCCAGCATTTT.

This clonotype was picked up many times. In DNA, the CDR3 is TGTGCCAGCTCACCCGGACAGGGAGGGAACACTGAAGCTTTCTTT. Translation gives CASSPGQGGNTEAFF. The rearrangement uses TRBV18 and TRBJ1-1, with 8 bases fitting TRBD1. Trimming took 3 bases from V and 1 from J; bases not matched to a gene: 4. Germline V lookup: CDR1 KGHSH, CDR2 LQKENI. The CDR3 spans 15 residues.

This chain connects TRBV6-1 to TRBJ1-2; 8 positions agree with TRBD1. Trimming removed 1 base from V and 6 bases from J; junction bases left unmatched: 13. Germline V gene sequence: CDR1 MNHNS, CDR2 SASEGT. The length of the CDR3 is 17 residues. The CDR3 region is CASSEEDGQGAFNGYTF. CDR3 DNA: TGTGCCAGCAGTGAAGAGGATGGTCAGGGGGCTTTCAATGGCTACACCTTC.

This clonotype was seen at least ten times. This chain uses TRBV5-1 with TRBJ2-2, with 9 bases matching TRBD2. V gave up 5 bases and J gave up 5 bases; unmatched junction bases: 1. The CDR3 covers 13 residues. Germline V gene sequence: CDR1 SGHRS, CDR2 YFSETQ. In DNA form, the CDR3 reads TGCGCCAGCAGGAGCGGGAGGACCGGGGAGCTGTTTTTT. Its protein product is CASRSGRTGELFF.